The sequence of this T cell receptor beta chain was determined in a study of blood T cell repertoires in COVID-19. As for the study in general: T cells, B-cell-depleted T cells, or PBMCs provided the cDNA or gDNA that served as material.

Patients at the Seattle site were enrolled during active infection and followed longitudinally. Assay: immunoSEQ multiplex PCR; the TCRdb copy retains only in-frame clones and omits some. The table lists about 150,000 clones, 80% to 90% of them singletons, with roughly 13% in the top ten. The sample comprised peripheral blood. This receptor was obtained from a man younger than 35 with COVID-19, enrolled during active disease.

CDR3 region: CASTPAYLNTDTQYF. The CDR3 DNA is TGTGCCAGCACCCCTGCGTACCTAAACACAGATACGCAGTATTTT. V usage is TRBV27 and J usage is TRBJ2-3, with D uncertain. The germline V gene encodes CDR1 MNHEY and CDR2 SMNVEV (reference sequence). The CDR3 is 15 amino acids. The V end was cut by 7 bases, the J end by 2 bases, with 16 bases between.